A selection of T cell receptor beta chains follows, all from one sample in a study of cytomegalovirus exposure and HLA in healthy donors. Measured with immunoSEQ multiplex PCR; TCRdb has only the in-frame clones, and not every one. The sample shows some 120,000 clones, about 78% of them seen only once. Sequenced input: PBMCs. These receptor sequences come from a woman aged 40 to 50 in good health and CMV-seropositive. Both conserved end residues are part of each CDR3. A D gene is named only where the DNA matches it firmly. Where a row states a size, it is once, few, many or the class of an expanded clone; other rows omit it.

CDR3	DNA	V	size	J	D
CASSGATTNEKLFF	TGTGCCAGCAGCGGGGCAACAACTAATGAAAAACTGTTTTTT	TRBV9	few	TRBJ1-4	.
CASSRVDRANTEAFF	TGTGCCAGCAGTCGGGTAGACAGGGCGAACACTGAAGCTTTCTTT	TRBV27	.	TRBJ1-1	TRBD1
CASSLTQGGSTEAFF	TGCGCCAGCAGCTTGACCCAGGGAGGGAGCACTGAAGCTTTCTTT	TRBV5-1	few	TRBJ1-1	.
CASRRPGEGLNQPQHF	TGTGCCAGTAGGCGTCCCGGGGAGGGACTCAATCAGCCCCAGCATTTT	TRBV19	.	TRBJ1-5	.
CASSERVFSYEQYF	TGTGCCAGCAGTGAAAGAGTATTCTCCTACGAGCAGTACTTC	TRBV2	.	TRBJ2-7	.
CTSSQPLGGFNYGYTF	TGCACCAGCAGCCAGCCTCTGGGGGGTTTTAACTATGGCTACACCTTC	TRBV1	.	TRBJ1-2	.
CASSSDRAGNTIYF	TGTGCCAGCAGCTCGGACAGGGCCGGAAACACCATATATTTT	TRBV5-4	.	TRBJ1-3	TRBD1
CAWGPSMETQYF	TGTGCCTGGGGGCCCAGCATGGAGACCCAGTACTTC	TRBV30	.	TRBJ2-5	.
CATAGTASLSTDTQYF	TGTGCCACTGCGGGGACCGCCAGCCTTAGCACAGATACGCAGTATTTT	TRBV19	.	TRBJ2-3	.
CASSLAFGGKSSEGYTF	TGTGCCAGCAGCTTGGCCTTCGGGGGAAAGTCCTCGGAGGGCTACACCTTC	TRBV5-4	.	TRBJ1-2	.
CASSMGGPGETQYF	TGTGCCAGTAGTATGGGGGGGCCGGGGGAGACCCAGTACTTC	TRBV19	few	TRBJ2-5	.
CASSQDADSLNEKLFF	TGCGCCAGCAGCCAAGACGCGGACAGTTTAAATGAAAAACTGTTTTTT	TRBV4-1	.	TRBJ1-4	.
CASSPQTYYGYTF	TGCGCCAGCAGCCCCCAAACTTACTATGGCTACACCTTC	TRBV4-1	.	TRBJ1-2	.
CASSLVGQGAEAFF	TGTGCCAGCAGCTTAGTAGGACAGGGCGCTGAAGCTTTCTTT	TRBV7-8	.	TRBJ1-1	TRBD1
CAWRRGQGNQPQHF	TGTGCCTGGAGAAGGGGACAGGGCAATCAGCCCCAGCATTTT	TRBV30	.	TRBJ1-5	TRBD1
CSGLTGTEAFF	TGCAGCGGCCTGACAGGGACTGAAGCTTTCTTT	TRBV29-1	.	TRBJ1-1	TRBD1
CASSLGLPGSETDTEAFF	TGTGCCAGCAGCTTAGGGCTTCCGGGTTCCGAAACGGACACTGAAGCTTTCTTT	TRBV7-8	.	TRBJ1-1	.
CASSPNSLMDEQYF	TGTGCCAGCTCACCAAACTCCCTCATGGACGAGCAGTACTTC	TRBV18	.	TRBJ2-7	.
CASSPSSSYEQYF	TGTGCCAGCTCACCTTCCAGCTCCTACGAGCAGTACTTC	TRBV18	.	TRBJ2-7	.
CAWSSGVLAFQNTGELFF	TGTGCCTGGAGTTCAGGGGTCCTTGCCTTTCAAAACACCGGGGAGCTGTTTTTT	TRBV30	.	TRBJ2-2	.
CASSPRLVTGELFF	TGTGCCAGCAGTCCCAGACTAGTAACCGGGGAGCTGTTTTTT	TRBV27	.	TRBJ2-2	.
CASSSTGMNTEAFF	TGTGCCAGCAGTTCGACAGGTATGAACACTGAAGCTTTCTTT	TRBV6-4	few	TRBJ1-1	.
CASLQGQGVSYNEQFF	TGTGCCAGCCTTCAGGGACAGGGGGTTTCCTACAATGAGCAGTTCTTC	TRBV2	once	TRBJ2-1	TRBD1
CAWDRGWTEAFF	TGTGCCTGGGACCGGGGGTGGACTGAAGCTTTCTTT	TRBV30	.	TRBJ1-1	.
CASSLEGALNTEAFF	TGCGCCAGCAGCTTGGAGGGGGCGTTGAACACTGAAGCTTTCTTT	TRBV5-1	.	TRBJ1-1	TRBD1
CASSPRTGGYEQYF	TGTGCCAGCTCACCGCGCACAGGGGGCTACGAGCAGTACTTC	TRBV18	.	TRBJ2-7	TRBD1
CASSVATRYARPFEGYTF	TGTGCCAGCAGCGTAGCTACTAGGTATGCCCGCCCCTTCGAGGGCTACACCTTC	TRBV9	.	TRBJ1-2	.
CASSLNAEGYTF	TGTGCCAGCAGCTTAAACGCAGAAGGCTACACCTTC	TRBV5-5	.	TRBJ1-2	.
CASSWGPGETQYF	TGTGCCAGCAGTTGGGGGCCCGGAGAGACCCAGTACTTC	TRBV7-3	.	TRBJ2-5	.
CASSFATGILAKNIQYF	.	TRBV12-1	.	TRBJ2-4	.
CASSLAGERATEAFF	TGTGCTAGCAGCTTAGCGGGTGAGCGGGCCACTGAAGCTTTCTTT	TRBV7-7	.	TRBJ1-1	.
CAWSWGGGSDTQYF	TGTGCCTGGAGTTGGGGCGGGGGATCAGATACGCAGTATTTT	TRBV30	few	TRBJ2-3	TRBD2
CASSLVGTGDSPLHF	TGCGCCAGCAGCTTGGTTGGGACAGGGGATTCACCCCTCCACTTT	TRBV5-1	once	TRBJ1-6	TRBD1
CASSQGAYEQYF	TGTGCCAGCAGTCAGGGGGCCTACGAGCAGTACTTC	TRBV6-6	few	TRBJ2-7	TRBD1
CASRDRGSSYNSPLHF	TGTGCCAGCAGGGACCGGGGGAGCTCCTATAATTCACCCCTCCACTTT	TRBV5-4	once	TRBJ1-6	.
CASTGGQGAAEIQHF	TGTGCCAGCACCGGAGGACAGGGGGCCGCAGAGATCCAGCATTTT	TRBV7-9	.	TRBJ1-5	TRBD1
CAISESNRVRFEAFF	TGTGCCATCAGTGAGTCGAACAGGGTAAGATTTGAAGCTTTCTTT	TRBV10-3	.	TRBJ1-1	.
CASSLFRGGYTGELFF	TGTGCCAGCAGCTTATTTCGGGGGGGATACACCGGGGAGCTGTTTTTT	TRBV7-9	.	TRBJ2-2	TRBD2
CASKNSPGGNQPQHF	TGTGCCAGCAAAAACTCCCCCGGGGGGAATCAGCCCCAGCATTTT	TRBV2	.	TRBJ1-5	.
CASSPGPGSNQPQHF	TGTGCCAGCAGTCCGGGTCCCGGGAGCAATCAGCCCCAGCATTTT	TRBV2	.	TRBJ1-5	.
CSGGGSYEQYF	TGCAGCGGGGGGGGCTCCTACGAGCAGTACTTC	TRBV29-1	.	TRBJ2-7	TRBD2
CASSVGLRGPSEAFF	TGTGCCAGCAGCGTGGGTCTCAGGGGGCCTTCTGAAGCTTTCTTT	TRBV27	.	TRBJ1-1	TRBD1
CASSVFWSSSYEQYF	.	TRBV2	.	TRBJ2-7	.
CSARQALGEKLFF	TGCAGCGCCAGACAGGCTCTCGGGGAAAAACTGTTTTTT	TRBV29-1	.	TRBJ1-4	.
CASSVGTGVNSPLHF	TGCGCCAGCAGTGTGGGGACAGGGGTCAATTCACCCCTCCACTTT	TRBV10-1	few	TRBJ1-6	TRBD1
CASSDRLGGNQPQHF	TGTGCCAGCAGTGATAGGCTAGGGGGCAATCAGCCCCAGCATTTT	TRBV6-1	.	TRBJ1-5	.
CAVKKTGNYGYTF	TGTGCCGTCAAGAAGACAGGGAACTATGGCTACACCTTC	TRBV10-3	.	TRBJ1-2	TRBD1
CASSLVEAGQETQYF	TGCGCCAGCAGCTTGGTCGAAGCGGGCCAAGAGACCCAGTACTTC	TRBV5-1	.	TRBJ2-5	.
CASQRDSPYEQYF	TGTGCCAGCCAACGGGACAGCCCCTACGAGCAGTACTTC	TRBV6-6	.	TRBJ2-7	TRBD1
CSSSLTLLSGGDAGELFF	TGTTCCAGCAGCTTAACCCTTCTAAGCGGGGGGGACGCCGGGGAGCTGTTTTTT	TRBV7-9	.	TRBJ2-2	TRBD2
CASSQGATNEKLFF	TGCGCCAGCAGCCAGGGGGCAACTAATGAAAAACTGTTTTTT	TRBV5-1	few	TRBJ1-4	TRBD1
CASSPPQGPGGATQYF	TGTGCCAGCTCACCACCGCAGGGACCCGGGGGGGCGACCCAGTACTTC	TRBV18	.	TRBJ2-5	TRBD2
CASSYEGQGYSPLHF	TGCGCCAGCAGCTATGAGGGACAGGGGTATTCACCCCTCCACTTT	TRBV5-1	.	TRBJ1-6	TRBD1
CASSSGQGDQPQHF	TGTGCCAGCAGCTCCGGACAGGGAGATCAGCCCCAGCATTTT	TRBV7-2	.	TRBJ1-5	TRBD1
CASSFDSRQPQHF	TGTGCCAGCAGCTTTGACAGTCGTCAGCCCCAGCATTTT	TRBV5-5	few	TRBJ1-5	.
CASSLTPRSYNEQFF	TGTGCCAGCAGTCTGACTCCCCGCTCCTACAATGAGCAGTTCTTC	TRBV6-4	few	TRBJ2-1	.
CAISDTPNEKLFF	TGTGCCATCAGTGATACACCTAATGAAAAACTGTTTTTT	TRBV10-3	few	TRBJ1-4	.
CASSLTRAGELFF	TGCGCCAGCAGCTTGACTAGGGCCGGGGAGCTGTTTTTT	TRBV5-1	.	TRBJ2-2	.
CASSPPGTGSGEQYF	TGTGCCAGCAGTCCCCCCGGGACAGGGTCTGGGGAGCAGTACTTC	TRBV9	once	TRBJ2-7	TRBD1